This TCR beta chain was identified in a study of early T cells in non-severe SARS-CoV-2 infection. Study background: With bulk RNA from unsorted whole blood as input, sequencing yielded unpaired chains.

The CDR3 runs to 15 residues. With 3 bases clipped from V and 7 bases from J, the junction kept 7 bases outside the gene matches. CDR1 and CDR2 from the germline V gene are SGHVS and FQNEAQ. TCRdb analysed the 5' RACE reads with MiXCR anew, one entry per CDR3 protein. The table records roughly 100,000 distinct CDR3 sequences, approximately 12% of them present only once. This clonotype was counted a few times. Source: whole blood, taken at baseline. This receptor was obtained from an adult who was a healthcare worker with PCR-confirmed SARS-CoV-2 infection or an uninfected control (not recorded which). The chain uses TRBV7-8 and TRBJ2-2; 8 positions agree with TRBD1. CDR3 nucleotide sequence: TGTGCCAGCAGCTTTGGACAGGGCTGGAACGGGGAGCTGTTTTTT. Translating gives CASSFGQGWNGELFF.